This T cell receptor (beta chain) emerged from a study of T cell changes during pregnancy in multiple sclerosis. The CDR3 consists of 10 residues. CDR1 and CDR2 from the germline V gene are MNHEY and SVGAGI. V lost 9 bases and J 3 bases, leaving 6 bases between the germline ends. Clones were read by immunoSEQ multiplex PCR, and TCRdb kept only the in-frame ones, dropping some. The sample includes about 40,000 clones, 70% to 90% of them seen just once. This chain joins TRBV6-5 and TRBJ2-7; D possibly corresponds to TRBD2 (6 bases). The sequencing here drew on CD4+ T cells from peripheral blood mononuclear cells, taken after pregnancy. This receptor was identified in a female donor with multiple sclerosis, enrolled in a pregnancy study. The CDR3 sequence is CASSGYEQYF. CDR3 sequence (DNA): TGTGCCAGTAGCGGCTACGAGCAGTACTTC.